These 26 T cell receptor beta chains were all obtained from the same sample, sequenced in a study of T cell repertoires in cytomegalovirus infection. TCRdb itself ran the reads through MiXCR, one entry per CDR3 protein. The sample has roughly 990,000 distinct CDR3 sequences; more than 25% are singletons. These TCRs are of unknown antigen specificity. Source: cultured CD8+ T cells from PBMCs, taken from culture after CMV antigen stimulation. The receptors originated from a human donor in good health (CMV status not recorded). Some clones in this sample may be carry-over from other donors' samples.

This clonotype was seen a handful of times. The chain recombines TRBV7-3 with TRBJ2-5, with TRBD2 matching 13 bases. Losses at the gene ends were 4 bases for V and 5 bases for J; bases not matched to a gene: 4. CDR1 SGHTA and CDR2 FQGTGA come from the germline V gene. The CDR3 covers 15 residues. CDR3 protein: CASSSGLAGDETQYF. The CDR3, as DNA: TGTGCCAGCAGCTCTGGACTAGCGGGGGACGAGACCCAGTACTTC.

This clonotype has more than one count but fewer than ten. The V call is TRBV5-4, the J call TRBJ1-2; D gene unclear. Trimming left V 4 bases short and J 12 bases short, with 13 bases between. The CDR3 extends over 11 amino acids. Germline-derived CDR1 and CDR2 are SGHNT and YYREEE (reference sequence). The CDR3 sequence: CASSTDGVDTF. CDR3 sequence (DNA): TGTGCCAGCAGCACGGACGGGGTAGACACCTTC.

This clonotype was observed a few times. The rearrangement uses TRBV7-9 and TRBJ2-2; no firm D call. CDR3 length: 16 amino acids. V dropped 0 bases and J dropped 2 bases, with 10 bases sitting between them. Germline loops: CDR1 SEHNR, CDR2 FQNEAQ (reference sequence). The CDR3 DNA reads TGTGCCAGCAGCTTAGCGCTTAGACAAAACACCGGGGAGCTGTTTTTT. Protein sequence: CASSLALRQNTGELFF.

This chain uses TRBV19 with TRBJ1-2, with D perhaps TRBD1 (5 bases). Trimming removed 8 bases at V and 7 bases at J, with 17 bases between. CDR1 and CDR2 (germline): LNHDA, SQIVND (reference sequence). CDR3 length: 13 residues. The CDR3 sequence: CASWGWGELGYTF. For the CDR3, the DNA is TGTGCCAGTTGGGGTTGGGGCGAACTTGGCTACACCTTC.

This clonotype was detected only a few times. V usage is TRBV5-5 and J usage is TRBJ2-3; the D is unclear. The CDR3 runs 15 residues. Germline V gene data show CDR1 as SGHKS and CDR2 as YYEKEE (reference sequence). Deletions cut 0 bases from V and 4 bases from J, with 12 bases between. The DNA of the CDR3 is TGTGCCAGCAGCTTGGATCTCGGTTTGGCAGATACGCAGTATTTT. Translation gives CASSLDLGLADTQYF. The complete variable domain, with remaining parts taken from reference TRBV5-5 and TRBJ2-3, reads DAGVTQSPTHLIKTRGQQVTLRCSPISGHKSVSWYQQVLGQGPQFIFQYYEKEERGRGNFPDRFSARQFPNYSSELNVNALLLGDSALYLCASSLDLGLADTQYFGPGTRLTVL.

The chain joins TRBV7-9 to TRBJ1-1, with 8 bases identical to TRBD1. J gave up 4 bases and V 6 bases, and 7 bases lay outside the gene matches. Germline lookup yields CDR1 SEHNR and CDR2 FQNEAQ (reference sequence). This CDR3 region has 14 residues. CDR3 DNA: TGTGCCAGCAGATCAGGGGGCGCAATCACTGAAGCTTTCTTT. It specifies CASRSGGAITEAFF.

This clonotype was detected many times. V gene TRBV5-6 combines with J gene TRBJ1-6, with 9 nucleotides matching TRBD1. Germline CDR1 reads SGHDT; CDR2 reads YYEEEE. V was clipped by 3 bases and J by 7 bases; unmatched bases: 8. There are 16 residues in the CDR3. CDR3 in amino acids: CASSSPTGTGNSPLHF. CDR3 nucleotide sequence: TGTGCCAGCAGCTCTCCTACCGGGACAGGGAATTCACCCCTCCACTTT.

The chain carries TRBV10-3 and TRBJ1-5; 7 nucleotides align to TRBD1. Judging by the DNA end, TRBJ2-3 fits better; the J call may be wrong. The CDR3 contains 14 residues. Germline-derived CDR1 and CDR2 are ENHRY and SYGVKD. The CDR3, as DNA: TGTGCCATCAGTGAGATCCAGGGGGAACAGCCCCAGTATTTT. It is translated as CAISEIQGEQPQYF.

This clonotype was observed a few times. The CDR3 spells CASSSTGDGTEAFF. CDR3 nucleotide sequence: TGCGCCAGCAGTTCGACAGGGGATGGCACTGAAGCTTTCTTT. The V and J genes are TRBV5-1 and TRBJ1-1; the match to TRBD1 covers 8 bases. The CDR3 is 14 residues long. Germline V CDR1 and CDR2: SGHRS, YFSETQ. Germline trimming cut 5 bases from V and 4 bases from J; bases unmatched to any gene: 7.

Note on this clonotype: Germline and junction disagree at one end, which may indicate a read error. The rearrangement links TRBV5-1 to TRBJ1-1, with 7 bases fitting TRBD1. The CDR3 length is 14 residues. CDR1 is SGHRS and CDR2 is YFSETQ in the germline V gene. CDR3 sequence (DNA): TGCGCCAGCAGCTTGACGAGCGGGACAGCCCACCCTGTCTTT. It specifies CASSLTSGTAHPVF. The full variable domain, with the rest looked up from reference TRBV5-1 and TRBJ1-1, is KAGVTQTPRYLIKTRGQQVTLSCSPISGHRSVSWYQQTPGQGLQFLFEYFSETQRNKGNFPGRFSGRQFSNSRSEMNVSTLELGDSALYLCASSLTSGTAHPVFGQGTRLTVV.

This clonotype came up a few times. This chain joins TRBV27 and TRBJ1-1; 8 bases align to TRBD1. V shed 5 bases and J 3 bases; nucleotides not matched to a gene: 14. CDR3 length: 17 residues. Germline values: CDR1 MNHEY, CDR2 SMNVEV (reference sequence). The CDR3 DNA sequence: TGTGCCAGCAGTCACAGGGGGGAATGGCTCGGGGACACTGAAGCTTTCTTT. The encoded protein is CASSHRGEWLGDTEAFF.

This clonotype was counted ten times or more. J is TRBJ1-1 and V is TRBV7-6; D remains ambiguous. Germline loops: CDR1 SGHVS, CDR2 FNYEAQ. V lost 1 base and J 3 bases, leaving 9 bases between the germline ends. CDR3 size: 14 residues. The CDR3 here is CASSLDGPYTEAFF. CDR3 DNA sequence: TGTGCCAGCAGCTTAGACGGTCCTTACACTGAAGCTTTCTTT.

This clonotype turned up a few times. The chain joins TRBV6-2 or TRBV6-3 to TRBJ2-7; D is ambiguous. The V end was cut by 0 bases, the J end by 4 bases, with 4 bases between. The CDR3 sequence is 12 residues long. Germline-derived CDR1 and CDR2 are MNHEY and SVGEGT. The CDR3 nucleotides are TGTGCCAGCAGTTACTCCATTTACGAGCAGTACGTC. Protein: CASSYSIYEQYV.

The chain recombines TRBV14 with TRBJ2-5, with 10 bases aligning to TRBD1. The CDR3 covers 15 residues. Germline lookup yields CDR1 SGHDN and CDR2 FVKESK. Trimming took 4 bases from V and 0 from J; bases not matched to a gene: 2. CDR3 nucleotide sequence: TGTGCCAGCAGCCCGGGACAGGGGTACCAAGAGACCCAGTACTTC. Its translation is CASSPGQGYQETQYF.

The chain uses TRBV6-5 and TRBJ2-1, with TRBD2 matching 12 bases. This CDR3 spans 15 amino acids. Unmatched junction bases numbered 5, after V lost 4 bases and J lost 7 bases. Germline V gives CDR1 MNHEY, CDR2 SVGAGI. CDR3: CASSWLAGGPNEQFF. CDR3 bases: TGTGCCAGCAGTTGGCTAGCGGGGGGGCCAAATGAGCAGTTCTTC.

The V gene is TRBV27, the J gene TRBJ2-3; perhaps TRBD1 as D (6 bases). Trimming removed 2 bases from V and 2 bases from J, with 11 bases in between. Per the germline V gene, CDR1 is MNHEY and CDR2 is SMNVEV (reference sequence). The CDR3 is made up of 15 amino acids. As DNA, the CDR3 is TGTGCCAGCAGTTTACAGGGGCAACCCACAGATACGCAGTATTTT. Translation gives CASSLQGQPTDTQYF.

This clonotype was seen a few times. The chain combines TRBV27 with TRBJ2-3; either TRBD1 or TRBD2 may supply D (6 bases each). The V gene's germline CDR1 is MNHEY and CDR2 SMNVEV (reference sequence). V was trimmed by 10 bases and J by 2 bases, leaving 19 bases between them. CDR3 size: 15 residues. The CDR3 loop reads CATSKTGRITDTQYF. CDR3 DNA sequence: TGTGCCACCTCTAAAACAGGGAGGATCACAGATACGCAGTATTTT.

This clonotype was picked up many times. The CDR3 here is CASSPSPDGNYGYTF. The DNA of the CDR3 is TGTGCCAGCAGCCCCTCCCCGGACGGGAACTATGGCTACACCTTC. V and J are TRBV7-6 and TRBJ1-2; D gene uncertain. V dropped 5 bases and J dropped 2 bases, with 15 bases sitting between them. The germline V gene encodes CDR1 SGHVS and CDR2 FNYEAQ. The CDR3 totals 15 residues.

J is TRBJ2-7 and V is TRBV12-3 or TRBV12-4; weak D call: TRBD2 (7 bases). The CDR3 is made up of 13 amino acids. With 8 bases removed from V and 0 bases from J, the gap between germline ends came to 11 bases. CDR3 sequence (DNA): TGTGCCAGCGGGGGGGCCCTCTCCTACGAGCAGTACTTC. It encodes CASGGALSYEQYF.

This clonotype was seen more than once but under ten times. The chain uses TRBV4-3 and TRBJ1-3; the match to TRBD1 covers 11 bases. Germline loops: CDR1 LGHNA, CDR2 YSLEER. The CDR3 spans 18 residues. Trimming at V came to 0 bases and at J to 4 bases, leaving 8 bases not matched to a gene. The CDR3 loop reads CASSQDWGTGGIGNTIYF. The DNA of the CDR3 is TGCGCCAGCAGCCAAGATTGGGGGACAGGGGGTATCGGAAACACCATATATTTT.

J is TRBJ2-7 and V is TRBV15, with D perhaps given as TRBD1 or TRBD2 (5 bases each). The CDR3 is 14 residues long. In germline, CDR1 is LNHNV, CDR2 YYDKDF (reference sequence). CDR3: CTTSRDHPGLEQYV. For the CDR3, the DNA is TGTACCACCAGCAGAGATCACCCGGGGCTCGAGCAGTACGTC.

The gene calls are TRBV12-3 or TRBV12-4 and TRBJ1-1, with D possibly TRBD1 on 5 matching bases. V was cut by 3 bases and J by 1 base, with 12 bases left in between. The length of the CDR3 is 15 residues. CDR3 sequence: CASSFIPGPNTEAFF. The CDR3 DNA reads TGTGCCAGCAGTTTTATTCCGGGGCCGAACACTGAAGCTTTCTTT.

The chain uses TRBV19 and TRBJ1-5; D might be TRBD1 (5 bases). V lost 6 bases to trimming and J lost 1 base, with 10 bases between them. Germline-derived CDR1 and CDR2 are LNHDA and SQIVND (reference sequence). The CDR3 totals 14 residues. The CDR3 loop is CASRRTPSNQPQHF. CDR3 coding DNA: TGTGCCAGTAGAAGGACACCGAGCAATCAGCCCCAGCATTTT.

This clonotype was recorded a few times. The chain is built from TRBV12-3 or TRBV12-4 and TRBJ1-5; no firm D call. V was trimmed by 6 bases and J by 9 bases, leaving 12 bases between them. The CDR3 covers 12 residues. CDR3 in amino acids: CASRYGNVPQHF. DNA of the CDR3: TGTGCCAGCAGGTACGGCAATGTGCCCCAGCATTTT.

The chain couples TRBV6-5 to TRBJ2-5; D perhaps matches TRBD2 (6 bases). V gave up 5 bases and J gave up 5 bases, with 24 bases separating them. This CDR3 has 17 residues. Germline V gives CDR1 MNHEY, CDR2 SVGAGI. Here the CDR3 reads CASSVATPGTGGETQYF. The DNA for the CDR3 is TGTGCCAGCAGTGTGGCGACCCCCGGGACTGGGGGGGAGACCCAGTACTTC.

V and J are TRBV9 and TRBJ2-1; 10 nucleotides align to TRBD2. The V gene's germline CDR1 is SGDLS and CDR2 YYNGEE. The CDR3 extends over 16 amino acids. Trimming cost V 5 bases and J 0 bases; bases outside gene matches: 5. The CDR3 sequence is CASSISGGDSYNEQFF. The DNA for the CDR3 is TGTGCCAGCAGTATCAGCGGGGGGGACTCCTACAATGAGCAGTTCTTC.